These 20 T cell receptor beta chains share one sample of origin, sequenced in a study of shared clonotypes between healthy human individuals. Using immunoSEQ multiplex PCR, the repertoire was profiled, and TCRdb retains in-frame clones only, with some absent. The sample lists some 1.5 million clones, approximately 98% occurring once. Sequencing input: naive CD4+ T cells sorted from blood. Noted subset: CD45RA+ positively selected. The receptors originated from a man aged 30 to 45 in good health.

The chain has TRBV5-1 and TRBJ2-5; 9 nucleotides line up with TRBD2. This CDR3 has 14 residues. V gave up 4 bases and J gave up 1 base; unmatched junction bases: 2. Germline-derived CDR1 and CDR2 are SGHRS and YFSETQ. CDR3 in amino acids: CASSGGLAQETQYF. CDR3 nucleotides: TGCGCCAGCAGCGGGGGACTAGCCCAAGAGACCCAGTACTTC.

The chain links TRBV6-6 to TRBJ1-5, with 8 nucleotides matching TRBD1. The V segment lost 5 bases and the J segment 11 bases; nucleotides outside the gene matches: 11. CDR1 MNHNY and CDR2 SVGAGI come from the germline V gene (reference sequence). The CDR3 consists of 14 residues. The CDR3 loop is CASSQGQEPGAQHF. The CDR3, as DNA: TGTGCCAGCAGTCAGGGACAGGAGCCAGGGGCCCAGCATTTT.

The rearrangement links TRBV29-1 to TRBJ2-3; possibly TRBD2 for D (5 bases). Germline CDR1 and CDR2: SQVTM and ANQGSEA. V lost 6 bases to trimming and J lost 1 base, with 8 bases between them. The CDR3 contains 12 residues. CDR3 nucleotides: TGCAGCGTCCGAGCGGGCACAGATACGCAGTATTTT. Translated: CSVRAGTDTQYF.

The chain couples TRBV11-2 to TRBJ2-2; 7 bases are a match to TRBD1. The length of the CDR3 is 15 residues. The V and J ends lost 4 bases and 0 bases, in that order; junction bases with no gene match: 2. Germline CDR1 and CDR2: SGHAT and FQNNGV. For the CDR3, the DNA is TGTGCCAGCAGCTCGGGACAGCCGAACACCGGGGAGCTGTTTTTT. This sequence encodes CASSSGQPNTGELFF.

This chain joins TRBV11-2 and TRBJ2-7; 7 bases align to TRBD1. Germline V CDR1 and CDR2: SGHAT, FQNNGV. V was clipped by 0 bases and J by 0 bases; unmatched bases: 2. The CDR3 is 15 amino acids. CDR3 residues: CASSLETGSSYEQYF. The DNA of the CDR3 is TGTGCCAGCAGCTTAGAGACAGGGAGCTCCTACGAGCAGTACTTC. Complete variable domain (other parts from reference TRBV11-2 and TRBJ2-7): EAGVAQSPRYKIIEKRQSVAFWCNPISGHATLYWYQQILGQGPKLLIQFQNNGVVDDSQLPKDRFSAERLKGVDSTLKIQPAKLEDSAVYLCASSLETGSSYEQYFGPGTRLTVT.

Regarding this clone: This sample includes further DNA sequences coding for the same CDR3. This sequence joins TRBV30 and TRBJ2-3, with unresolved D. The CDR3 loop spans 15 amino acids. From germline, CDR1 is GTSNPN and CDR2 SVGIG (reference sequence). Deletions cut 0 bases from V and 0 bases from J, with 10 bases between. In DNA, the CDR3 is TGTGCCTGGAGTGTATCCGGTGCTAGCACAGATACGCAGTATTTT. Amino acids: CAWSVSGASTDTQYF.

A remark on this clone: Distinct nucleotide sequences in the sample also encode this CDR3. The V call is TRBV5-1, the J call TRBJ2-1; TRBD2 might be the D (6 bases). CDR1 SGHRS and CDR2 YFSETQ come from the germline V gene. This CDR3 is built from 14 residues. V lost 3 bases and J lost 1, with 8 bases in between. The CDR3 is CASSSGGSYNEQFF. The DNA for the CDR3 is TGCGCCAGCAGCTCCGGGGGTTCCTACAATGAGCAGTTCTTC. The full variable domain, in which reference TRBV5-1 and TRBJ2-1 provide the parts outside the CDR3, is KAGVTQTPRYLIKTRGQQVTLSCSPISGHRSVSWYQQTPGQGLQFLFEYFSETQRNKGNFPGRFSGRQFSNSRSEMNVSTLELGDSALYLCASSSGGSYNEQFFGPGTRLTVL.

Here the CDR3 reads CASSEDLSGETYEQYF. The CDR3 DNA reads TGTGCCAGCAGTGAAGATCTGTCAGGGGAAACCTACGAGCAGTACTTC. The chain carries TRBV2 and TRBJ2-7; D might be TRBD1 (6 bases). Looked up from germline, CDR1 is SNHLY and CDR2 is FYNNEI. The CDR3 has 16 amino acids. V was pared by 1 base and J by 2 bases, with 15 bases between.

A single count supports this clone. The rearrangement links TRBV28 to TRBJ2-7, with D maybe TRBD2 (5 bases). The V gene lost 6 bases and the J gene lost 5 bases, with 8 bases spanning the gap. The germline CDR1 and CDR2 sequences are MDHEN and SYDVKM. This CDR3 is built from 11 residues. The CDR3: CASRGSHEQYF. CDR3 in DNA: TGTGCCAGCAGGGGGAGCCACGAGCAGTACTTC.

This clone is a singleton in its sample. This chain links TRBV4-3 with TRBJ2-5; weak D call: TRBD2 (5 bases). The V end lost 0 bases, the J end lost 7 bases, and 9 bases lay between the germline ends. Per germline, CDR1 LGHNA and CDR2 YSLEER. The CDR3 has 13 residues. The CDR3 sequence is CASSQDQAGTQYF. CDR3 coding DNA: TGCGCCAGCAGCCAAGATCAGGCGGGGACCCAGTACTTC.

The J gene is TRBJ1-2, the V gene TRBV2, with D possibly TRBD1 on 5 matching bases. The CDR3 length is 17 residues. Germline V gives CDR1 SNHLY, CDR2 FYNNEI. Trimming left V 6 bases short and J 7 bases short, with 27 bases between. DNA for the CDR3: TGTGCCAGCAGGGCCGGGGGTGACAGAGTAGTCCGGGTTGGCTACACCTTC. It specifies CASRAGGDRVVRVGYTF.

The CDR3 protein is CASSSLQGGPHEQYF. The CDR3 DNA sequence: TGCGCCAGCAGCTCCCTCCAGGGGGGCCCCCACGAGCAGTACTTC. The chain has TRBV5-1 and TRBJ2-7, with D tentatively TRBD1 (7 bases). Trimming took 3 bases from V and 5 from J, leaving 18 bases between them. Germline V lookup: CDR1 SGHRS, CDR2 YFSETQ. The CDR3 totals 15 residues.

Concerning this clone: At one boundary the junction diverges from the germline segment, which might be a read error. The genes are TRBV20-1 and TRBJ2-7; a possible D gene is TRBD1 (6 bases). The CDR3 sequence is 10 residues long. Germline V lookup: CDR1 DFQATT, CDR2 SNEGSKA (reference sequence). The CDR3 nucleotides read TGCAGTGCGACCTCCGGGACACTCCGCTTC. Translation gives CSATSGTLRF.

CDR3 sequence: CASSLRTAHYGYTF. The CDR3 DNA is TGTGCCAGCAGCTTAAGGACGGCTCACTATGGCTACACCTTC. The chain employs TRBV7-9 and TRBJ1-2, with unresolved D. Germline CDR1 and CDR2: SEHNR and FQNEAQ (reference sequence). The CDR3 runs to 14 residues. Trimming took 2 bases from V and 3 from J, leaving 10 bases between them.

The chain employs TRBV20-1 and TRBJ2-1, with TRBD1 matching 8 bases. The CDR3 is 11 amino acids. Germline lookup yields CDR1 DFQATT and CDR2 SNEGSKA (reference sequence). Germline trimming cut 5 bases from V and 11 bases from J; bases unmatched to any gene: 5. CDR3: CSALQGVQQFF. In nucleotides, the CDR3 is TGCAGTGCTCTACAGGGGGTACAGCAGTTCTTC.

V is TRBV6-5 and J is TRBJ2-5; 8 bases map to TRBD2. The CDR3 contains 15 residues. Germline-derived CDR1 and CDR2 are MNHEY and SVGAGI. The V and J ends lost 4 bases and 0 bases, in that order; junction bases with no gene match: 4. The CDR3 nucleotides read TGTGCCAGCAGTTCCCCTAGCGGGCACCAAGAGACCCAGTACTTC. Amino acid sequence: CASSSPSGHQETQYF.

Of note for this clone: In the same sample, other DNA sequences code for this CDR3. The chain carries TRBV9 and TRBJ1-1; 7 nucleotides match TRBD1. The CDR3 spans 14 residues. Germline loops: CDR1 SGDLS, CDR2 YYNGEE. V gave up 4 bases and J gave up 0 bases; unmatched junction bases: 3. CDR3 loop: CASSPGQLNTEAFF. The CDR3 nucleotides are TGTGCCAGCAGCCCGGGACAGTTGAACACTGAAGCTTTCTTT.

CDR3 region: CATAGGWTSGRRLDTQYF. In DNA form, the CDR3 reads TGTGCCACCGCGGGGGGGTGGACTAGCGGGAGAAGGTTAGATACGCAGTATTTT. V and J are TRBV15 and TRBJ2-3, with 13 bases aligning to TRBD2. J lost 5 bases, V lost 8 bases, and 16 bases had no gene match. The CDR3 length is 18 residues. Germline V lookup: CDR1 LNHNV, CDR2 YYDKDF (reference sequence).

This chain uses TRBV19 with TRBJ1-1, with TRBD1 as a possible D gene (6 bases). V lost 7 bases to trimming and J lost 5 bases, with 17 bases between them. The germline V gene has CDR1 LNHDA and CDR2 SQIVND (reference sequence). This CDR3 contains 14 residues. The CDR3 bases are TGTGCCAGTACAGTCAGGGGCCTTTGGACTGAAGCTTTCTTT. Translated, it gives CASTVRGLWTEAFF.

This clone was found once. The chain joins TRBV5-4 to TRBJ1-3; 7 nucleotides agree with TRBD1. The CDR3 spans 15 residues. Germline V gene lookup returns CDR1 SGHNT and CDR2 YYREEE (reference sequence). V gave up 4 bases and J gave up 0 bases; unmatched junction bases: 4. The CDR3 is CASSLGQPSGNTIYF. The CDR3, as DNA: TGTGCCAGCAGCCTGGGACAGCCCTCTGGAAACACCATATATTTT.